This is a list of T cell receptor beta chains from one sample in a study of shared clonotypes between healthy human individuals. Repertoires were generated with immunoSEQ multiplex PCR, while TCRdb's copy carries only in-frame clones and drops some. Of about 490,000 clones listed, approximately 79% are singletons. Sequenced: PBMCs. Receptors originate from a woman aged 40 to 49 in good health. Some clones in this sample may be carry-over from other donors' samples. Both conserved end residues are part of each CDR3. A D gene is named only where the DNA matches it firmly. Not every row has a clone size; where given, it reads once, few, many or a size class.

size | length | D | J | V | DNA | CDR3
. | 13 | . | TRBJ2-1 | TRBV28 | TGTGCCAGCAGTTTCGCGACTAGCAATGAGCAGTTCTTC | CASSFATSNEQFF
. | 12 | . | TRBJ2-3 | TRBV7-9 | TGTGCCAGCAGCTACAAGGGGGATACGCAGTATTTT | CASSYKGDTQYF
few | 12 | . | TRBJ1-2 | TRBV9 | TGTGCCAGCAGCGCGGACAGCTATGGCTACACCTTC | CASSADSYGYTF
. | 13 | . | TRBJ1-1 | TRBV30 | TGTGCCTGGAGTGTAGGGGGTAGCCCTGAAGCTTTCTTT | CAWSVGGSPEAFF
many | 14 | . | TRBJ2-5 | TRBV11-3 | TGTGCCAGCAGCTTAGGGGGGGGCTCCGGGACCCAGTACTTC | CASSLGGGSGTQYF
. | 14 | . | TRBJ2-3 | TRBV5-1 | TGCGCCACCTCGGGCGGGTTCCCTACAGATACGCAGTATTTT | CATSGGFPTDTQYF
. | 16 | TRBD2 | TRBJ2-1 | TRBV11-2 | TGTGCCAGCAGCTTTCCGGGAGGGCCGAGTTACAATGAGCAGTTCTTC | CASSFPGGPSYNEQFF
. | 14 | . | TRBJ2-5 | TRBV21-1 | TGTGCCAGCAGCAAAGAAGGTCTACAAGAGACCCAGTACTTC | CASSKEGLQETQYF
. | 17 | . | TRBJ1-5 | TRBV11-2 | TGTGCCAGCAGCTTATCCAGGGCGGTCTATAGCAATCAGCCCAAGCATTTT | CASSLSRAVYSNQPKHF
. | 14 | TRBD1 | TRBJ2-1 | TRBV7-2 | TGTGCCAGCAGCCCAGGGACAGCATACAATGAGCAGTTCTTC | CASSPGTAYNEQFF
. | 17 | . | TRBJ2-2 | TRBV5-1 | TGCGCCAGCTCGCTTGGGACGGGAACCCTAAACACCGGGGAGCTGTTTTTT | CASSLGTGTLNTGELFF
. | 15 | TRBD1 | TRBJ2-7 | TRBV7-9 | TGTGCCAGCAGCTCTGAGGACAGGCCTTCCTACGAGCAGTACTTC | CASSSEDRPSYEQYF
. | 17 | TRBD2 | TRBJ2-3 | TRBV27 | TGTGCCAGCAAGCCTCCCCCTGGGGTAGCGGGAAGAGATACGCAGTATTTT | CASKPPPGVAGRDTQYF
. | 15 | TRBD1 | TRBJ2-2 | TRBV10-2 | TGCGCCAGCATTCAGGGGGCGCGGGGCACCGGGGAGCTGTTTTTT | CASIQGARGTGELFF
few | 13 | . | TRBJ1-2 | TRBV18 | TGTGCCAGCTCACCGGGGGGAAACTATGGCTACACCTTC | CASSPGGNYGYTF
once | 15 | . | TRBJ2-5 | TRBV4-1 | TGCGCCAGCAGCCAAAATGCTAGGCCGACAGAGACCCAGTACTTC | CASSQNARPTETQYF
few | 15 | . | TRBJ2-3 | TRBV2 | TGTGCCAGCAGTCCGCAACTAGTGCGCACAGATACGCAGTATTTT | CASSPQLVRTDTQYF
few | 12 | . | TRBJ2-1 | TRBV30 | TGTGCCTGGAGTGGTCTAGGGGGTGAGCAGTTCTTC | CAWSGLGGEQFF
. | 15 | . | TRBJ2-2 | TRBV18 | TGTGCCAGCTCACCCTCCGGGACTGGCACCGGGGAGCTGTTTTTT | CASSPSGTGTGELFF
. | 15 | TRBD1 | TRBJ2-7 | TRBV7-2 | TGTGCCAGCAGCTTAGGGGGACAGGGAAGTTTCGGGCAGTACTTC | CASSLGGQGSFGQYF
. | 14 | . | TRBJ2-1 | TRBV6-1 | TGTGCCAGCAGTGAAGCGCCGATTTCCAATGAGCAGTTCTTC | CASSEAPISNEQFF
. | 14 | . | TRBJ1-1 | TRBV27 | TGTGCCAGCAGCCGTCTTGACAGAATGTACAGCGCTTTCTTT | CASSRLDRMYSAFF